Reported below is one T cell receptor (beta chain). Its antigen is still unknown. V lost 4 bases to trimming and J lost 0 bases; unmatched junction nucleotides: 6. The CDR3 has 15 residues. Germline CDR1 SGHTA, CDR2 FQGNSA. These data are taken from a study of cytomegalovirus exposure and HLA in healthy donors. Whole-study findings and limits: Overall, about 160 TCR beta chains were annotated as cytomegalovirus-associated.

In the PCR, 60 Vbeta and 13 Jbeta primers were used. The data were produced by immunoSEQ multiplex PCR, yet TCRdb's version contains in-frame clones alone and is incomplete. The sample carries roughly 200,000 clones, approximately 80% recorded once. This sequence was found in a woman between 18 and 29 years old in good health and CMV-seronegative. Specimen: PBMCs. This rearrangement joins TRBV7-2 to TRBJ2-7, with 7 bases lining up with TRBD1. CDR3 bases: TGTGCCAGCAGCTACACCGGGACAGCCTCCTACGAGCAGTACTTC. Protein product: CASSYTGTASYEQYF.